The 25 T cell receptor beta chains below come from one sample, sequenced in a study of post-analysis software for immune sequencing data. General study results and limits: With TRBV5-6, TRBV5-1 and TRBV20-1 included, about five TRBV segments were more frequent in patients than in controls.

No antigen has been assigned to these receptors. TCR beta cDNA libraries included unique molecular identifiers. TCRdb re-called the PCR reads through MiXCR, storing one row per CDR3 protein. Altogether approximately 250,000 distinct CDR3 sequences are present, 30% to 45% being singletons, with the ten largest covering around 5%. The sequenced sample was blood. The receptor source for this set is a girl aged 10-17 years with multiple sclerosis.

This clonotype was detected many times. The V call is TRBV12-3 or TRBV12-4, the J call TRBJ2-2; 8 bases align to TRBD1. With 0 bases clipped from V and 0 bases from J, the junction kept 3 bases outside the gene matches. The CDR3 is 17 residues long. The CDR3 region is CASSLAGQGSNTGELFF. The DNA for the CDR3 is TGTGCCAGCAGTTTAGCTGGACAGGGTTCGAACACCGGGGAGCTGTTTTTT.

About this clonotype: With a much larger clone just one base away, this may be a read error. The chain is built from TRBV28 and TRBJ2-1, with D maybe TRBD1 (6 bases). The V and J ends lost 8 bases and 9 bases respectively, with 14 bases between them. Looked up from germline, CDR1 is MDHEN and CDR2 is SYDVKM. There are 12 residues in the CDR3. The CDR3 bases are TGTGCCAGCCTTTATGGGGGCAGTGAGCAGTTCTTC. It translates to CASLYGGSEQFF.

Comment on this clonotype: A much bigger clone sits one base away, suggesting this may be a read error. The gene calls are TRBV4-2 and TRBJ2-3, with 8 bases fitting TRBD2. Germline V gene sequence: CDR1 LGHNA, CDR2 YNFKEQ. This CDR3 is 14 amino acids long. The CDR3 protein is CASGQGGGGGQVYF. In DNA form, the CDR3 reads TGTGCCAGCGGCCAAGGAGGAGGCGGGGGGCAAGTGTATTTT.

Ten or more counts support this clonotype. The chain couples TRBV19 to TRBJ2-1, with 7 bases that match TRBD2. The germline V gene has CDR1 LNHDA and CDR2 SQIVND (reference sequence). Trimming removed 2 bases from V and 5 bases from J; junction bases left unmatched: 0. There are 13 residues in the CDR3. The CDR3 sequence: CASSISGNNEQFF. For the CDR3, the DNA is TGTGCCAGTAGTATAAGCGGGAACAATGAGCAGTTCTTC.

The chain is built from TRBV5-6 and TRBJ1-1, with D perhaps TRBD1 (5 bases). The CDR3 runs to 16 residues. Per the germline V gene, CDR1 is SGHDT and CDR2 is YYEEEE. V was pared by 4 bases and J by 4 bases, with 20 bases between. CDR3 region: CASSLGAAQLITEAFF. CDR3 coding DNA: TGTGCCAGCAGCCTAGGGGCAGCCCAACTGATCACTGAAGCTTTCTTT.

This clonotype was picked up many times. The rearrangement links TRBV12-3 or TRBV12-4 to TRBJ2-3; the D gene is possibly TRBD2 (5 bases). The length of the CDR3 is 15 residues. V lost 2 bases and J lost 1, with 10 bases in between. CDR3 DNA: TGTGCCAGCAGTTTACGAAATAGCGGCACAGATACGCAGTATTTT. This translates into CASSLRNSGTDTQYF.

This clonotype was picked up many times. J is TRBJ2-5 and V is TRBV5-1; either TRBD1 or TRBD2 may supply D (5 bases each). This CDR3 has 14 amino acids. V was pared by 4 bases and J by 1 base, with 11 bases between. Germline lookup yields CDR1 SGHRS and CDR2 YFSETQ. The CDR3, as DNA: TGCGCCAGCAGCATTCATGGGGGCCAAGAGACCCAGTACTTC. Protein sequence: CASSIHGGQETQYF.

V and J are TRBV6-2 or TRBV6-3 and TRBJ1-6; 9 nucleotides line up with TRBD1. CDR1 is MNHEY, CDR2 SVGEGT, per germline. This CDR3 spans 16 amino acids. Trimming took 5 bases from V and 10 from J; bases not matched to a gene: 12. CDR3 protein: CASSISGQGVRSPLHF. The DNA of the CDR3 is TGTGCCAGCAGTATCTCGGGACAGGGAGTTCGCTCACCCCTCCACTTT.

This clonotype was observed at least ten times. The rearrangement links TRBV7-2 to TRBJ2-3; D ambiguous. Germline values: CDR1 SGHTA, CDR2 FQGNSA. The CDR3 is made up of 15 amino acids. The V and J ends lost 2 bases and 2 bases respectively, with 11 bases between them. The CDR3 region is CASSLQLAHTDTQYF. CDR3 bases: TGTGCCAGCAGCTTACAGCTCGCCCACACAGATACGCAGTATTTT.

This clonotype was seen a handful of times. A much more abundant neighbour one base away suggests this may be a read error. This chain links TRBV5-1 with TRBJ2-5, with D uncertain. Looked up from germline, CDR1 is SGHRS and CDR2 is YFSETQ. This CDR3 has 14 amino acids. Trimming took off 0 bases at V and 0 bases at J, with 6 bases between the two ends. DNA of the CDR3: TGCGCCAGCAGCTTGGGAAGGGACCAAGAGACCCAGTACTTC. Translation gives CASSLGRDQETQYF.

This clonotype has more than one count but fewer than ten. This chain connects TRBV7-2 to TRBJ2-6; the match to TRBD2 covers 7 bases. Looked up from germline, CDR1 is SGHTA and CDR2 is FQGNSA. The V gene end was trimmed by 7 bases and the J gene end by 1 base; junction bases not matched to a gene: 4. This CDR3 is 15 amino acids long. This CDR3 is CASTPGGSGANVLTF. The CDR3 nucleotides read TGTGCCAGCACCCCGGGGGGTTCTGGGGCCAACGTCCTGACTTTC.

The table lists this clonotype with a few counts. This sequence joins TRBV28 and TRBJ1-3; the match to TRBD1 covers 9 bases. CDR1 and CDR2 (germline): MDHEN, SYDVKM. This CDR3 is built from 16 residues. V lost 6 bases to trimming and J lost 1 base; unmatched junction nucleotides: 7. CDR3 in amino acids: CASSTGTGWSGNTIYF. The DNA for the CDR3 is TGTGCCAGCAGCACCGGGACAGGGTGGTCTGGAAACACCATATATTTT.

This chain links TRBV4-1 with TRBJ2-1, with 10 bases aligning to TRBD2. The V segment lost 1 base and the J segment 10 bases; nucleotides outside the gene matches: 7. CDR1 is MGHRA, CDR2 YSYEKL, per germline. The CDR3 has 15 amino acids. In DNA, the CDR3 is TGCGCCAGCAGCCAAGCTCAGGTACTAGCGGGGGAGCAGTTCTTC. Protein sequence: CASSQAQVLAGEQFF.

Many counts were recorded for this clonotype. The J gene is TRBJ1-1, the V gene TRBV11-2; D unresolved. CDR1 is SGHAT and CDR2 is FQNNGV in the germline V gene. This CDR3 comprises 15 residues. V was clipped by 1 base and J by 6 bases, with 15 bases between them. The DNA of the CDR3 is TGTGCCAGCAGCTTAGTGACACAGAATTTACCTGAAGCTTTCTTT. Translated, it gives CASSLVTQNLPEAFF.

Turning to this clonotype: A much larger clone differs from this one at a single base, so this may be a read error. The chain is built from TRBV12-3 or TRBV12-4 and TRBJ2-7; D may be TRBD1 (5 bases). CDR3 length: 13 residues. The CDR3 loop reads CACRSRVYYEQYF. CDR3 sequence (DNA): TGTGCCTGCAGGTCCAGGGTATACTACGAGCAGTACTTC.

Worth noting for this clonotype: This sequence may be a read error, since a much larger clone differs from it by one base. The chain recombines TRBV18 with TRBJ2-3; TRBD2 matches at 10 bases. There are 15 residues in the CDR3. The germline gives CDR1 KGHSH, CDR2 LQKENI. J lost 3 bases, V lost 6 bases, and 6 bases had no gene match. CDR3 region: CASSPGTSETDTQYF. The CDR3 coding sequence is TGTGCCAGCTCTCCCGGGACTAGCGAAACAGATACGCAGTATTTT.

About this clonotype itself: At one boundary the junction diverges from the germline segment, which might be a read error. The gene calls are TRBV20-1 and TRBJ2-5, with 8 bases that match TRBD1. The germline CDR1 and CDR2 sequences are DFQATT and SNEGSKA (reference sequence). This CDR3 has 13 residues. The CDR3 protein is CSARRQGAEAQYF. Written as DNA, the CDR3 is TGCAGTGCTAGAAGGCAGGGGGCAGAGGCCCAGTACTTC.

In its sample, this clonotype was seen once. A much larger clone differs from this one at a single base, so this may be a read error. For the CDR3, the DNA is TGTGCCAGCAGCCCACAAGCGGGCGGTACAGATACGCAGTATTTT. Translating gives CASSPQAGGTDTQYF. The V and J genes are TRBV7-2 and TRBJ2-3; D may be TRBD2 (6 bases). The CDR3 loop spans 15 amino acids. CDR1 is SGHTA and CDR2 is FQGNSA in the germline V gene. V lost 5 bases and J 3 bases, leaving 15 bases between the germline ends.

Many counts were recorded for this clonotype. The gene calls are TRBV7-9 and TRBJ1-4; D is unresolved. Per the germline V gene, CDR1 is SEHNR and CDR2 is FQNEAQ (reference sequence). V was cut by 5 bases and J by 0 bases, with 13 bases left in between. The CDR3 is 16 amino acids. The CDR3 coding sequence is TGTGCCAGCAGCCCTGGCCTTAGAGCAACTAATGAAAAACTGTTTTTT. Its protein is CASSPGLRATNEKLFF.

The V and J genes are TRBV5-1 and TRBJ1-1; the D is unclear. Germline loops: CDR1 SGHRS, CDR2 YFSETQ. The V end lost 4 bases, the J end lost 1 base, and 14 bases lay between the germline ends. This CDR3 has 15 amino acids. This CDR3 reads CASSTLPGRNTEAFF. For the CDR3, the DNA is TGCGCCAGCAGCACCCTTCCGGGGAGGAACACTGAAGCTTTCTTT.

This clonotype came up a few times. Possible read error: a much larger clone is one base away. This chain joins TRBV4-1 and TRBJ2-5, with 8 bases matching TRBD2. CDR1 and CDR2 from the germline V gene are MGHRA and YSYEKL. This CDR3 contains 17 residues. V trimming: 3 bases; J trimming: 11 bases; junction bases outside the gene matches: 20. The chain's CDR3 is CASSHTLAGLGYNEQYF. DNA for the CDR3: TGCGCCAGCAGCCACACCTTAGCGGGACTTGGGTACAATGAGCAGTACTTC.

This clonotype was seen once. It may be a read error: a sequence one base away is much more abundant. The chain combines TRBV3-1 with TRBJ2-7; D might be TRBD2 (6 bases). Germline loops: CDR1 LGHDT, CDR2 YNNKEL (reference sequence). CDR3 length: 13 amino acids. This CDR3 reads CVSSQNVGGQQYF. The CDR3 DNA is TGTGTCAGCAGCCAAAACGTGGGGGGACAGCAGTACTTC.

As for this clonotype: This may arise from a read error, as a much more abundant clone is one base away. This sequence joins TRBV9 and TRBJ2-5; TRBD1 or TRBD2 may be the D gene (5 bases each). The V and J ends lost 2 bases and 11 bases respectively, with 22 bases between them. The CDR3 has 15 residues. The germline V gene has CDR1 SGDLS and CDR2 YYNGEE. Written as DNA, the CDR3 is TGTGCCAGCAGCGTCGACAGAGCGGTGTCAGATGAGCAGTACTTC. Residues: CASSVDRAVSDEQYF.

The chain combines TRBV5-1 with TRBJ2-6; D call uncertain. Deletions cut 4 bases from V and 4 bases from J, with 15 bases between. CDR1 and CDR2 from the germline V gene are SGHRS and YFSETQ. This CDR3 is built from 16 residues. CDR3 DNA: TGCGCCAGCAGCGAAGCGACGGGCTCCGGGGCCAACGTCCTGACTTTC. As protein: CASSEATGSGANVLTF.

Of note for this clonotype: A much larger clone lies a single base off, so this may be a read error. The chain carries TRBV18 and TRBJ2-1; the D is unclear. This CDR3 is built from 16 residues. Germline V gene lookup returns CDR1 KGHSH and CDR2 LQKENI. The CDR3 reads CAGSPLMQPVYNEQFF. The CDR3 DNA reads TGTGCCGGCTCACCGCTCATGCAGCCCGTCTACAATGAGCAGTTCTTC.